This is a list of T cell receptor beta chains from one sample in a study of regulatory T cells in long-lasting Graves disease. TCRdb reanalysed the multiplex PCR reads using MiXCR and keeps one entry per CDR3 protein. This sample has around 450,000 distinct CDR3 sequences, with about 16% found just once. These data also featured in a second study, about T cells in Graves' hyperthyroidism and ophthalmopathy.

The specimen comprised peripheral blood mononuclear cells (PBMCs), sampled at new diagnosis, from a patient treated with antithyroid drugs. The receptors were gathered from a man in his forties with Graves disease. The CDR3 runs from the conserved cysteine through the conserved F or W. The D gene is left open where the match is weak. For some rows the clone size is stated as once, few or many, or as a class when expanded; others skip it.

d_gene | j_gene | v_gene | abundance | CDR3aa | CDR3nt
. | TRBJ2-3 | TRBV7-2 | many | CASSWHADTQYF | TGTGCCAGCAGCTGGCACGCGGATACGCAGTATTTT
. | TRBJ1-1 | TRBV4-2 | . | CASSQDSKNTEAFF | TGTGCCAGCAGCCAAGACTCGAAGAACACTGAAGCTTTCTTT
. | TRBJ1-4 | TRBV29-1 | . | CSVARGVRNEKLFF | TGCAGCGTTGCCAGGGGAGTGAGGAATGAAAAACTGTTTTTT
. | TRBJ2-7 | TRBV3-1 | many | CASSHETGPYEQYF | TGTGCCAGCAGCCATGAAACGGGGCCCTACGAGCAGTACTTC
. | TRBJ2-5 | TRBV7-2 | many | CASSSGGGETQYF | TGTGCCAGCAGCTCCGGAGGGGGCGAGACCCAGTACTTC
TRBD1 | TRBJ2-7 | TRBV7-8 | many | CASSLALTGATYEQYF | TGTGCCAGCAGCTTGGCCCTGACAGGGGCCACCTACGAGCAGTACTTC
. | TRBJ1-1 | TRBV12-3/TRBV12-4 | many | CASSPAGWNTEAFF | TGTGCCAGCAGCCCCGCAGGGTGGAACACTGAAGCTTTCTTT
TRBD1 | TRBJ2-1 | TRBV5-4 | . | CASSLLGQGGYNEQFF | TGTGCCAGCAGCTTATTAGGACAGGGGGGGTACAATGAGCAGTTCTTC
. | TRBJ1-5 | TRBV7-9 | . | CASSPGAANQPQHF | TGTGCCAGCAGCCCTGGGGCAGCAAATCAGCCCCAGCATTTT
TRBD1 | TRBJ1-2 | TRBV3-1 | . | CASSQGTGYGYTF | TGTGCCAGCAGCCAAGGGACAGGATATGGCTACACCTTC
. | TRBJ2-7 | TRBV12-3/TRBV12-4 | many | CASSHSGISYEQYF | TGTGCCAGCAGTCATTCTGGGATCTCCTACGAGCAGTACTTC
. | TRBJ2-1 | TRBV12-3/TRBV12-4 | many | CASSLDGGNEQFF | TGTGCCAGCAGTTTGGATGGGGGAAATGAGCAGTTCTTC
TRBD2 | TRBJ2-1 | TRBV6-5 | many | CASSYSIGAGGSYNEQFF | TGTGCCAGCAGTTACTCGATCGGGGCGGGAGGCTCCTACAATGAGCAGTTCTTC
. | TRBJ1-3 | TRBV6-1 | few | CASSEMGPSSGNTIYF | TGTGCCAGCAGTGAAATGGGGCCGAGCTCTGGAAACACCATATATTTT
. | TRBJ2-2 | TRBV20-1 | many | CSARGRGNTGELFF | TGCAGTGCCAGGGGCAGGGGGAACACCGGGGAGCTGTTTTTT
. | TRBJ2-7 | TRBV27 | many | CASGDPYEQYF | TGTGCCAGCGGCGATCCCTACGAGCAGTACTTC
. | TRBJ2-7 | TRBV5-1 | . | CASSNPGTDPYEQYF | TGCGCCAGCAGTAACCCCGGGACCGACCCCTACGAGCAGTACTTC
. | TRBJ2-2 | TRBV5-5 | many | CASSFRVNTGELFF | TGTGCCAGCAGCTTTAGGGTGAACACCGGGGAGCTGTTTTTT
. | TRBJ1-1 | TRBV7-6 | few | CASSLALISRQAFF | TGTGCCAGCAGCTTAGCGTTAATTTCACGGCAAGCTTTCTTT
. | TRBJ1-1 | TRBV2 | few | CASSEAGGDSTEAFF | TGTGCCAGCAGTGAAGCCGGAGGAGACAGCACTGAAGCTTTCTTT
TRBD1 | TRBJ2-5 | TRBV20-1 | many | CSASVQGAGETQYF | TGCAGTGCTAGCGTCCAGGGGGCGGGTGAGACCCAGTACTTC
TRBD2 | TRBJ2-7 | TRBV9 | . | CASSVAGTSGYEQYF | TGTGCCAGCAGCGTAGCGGGGACTAGCGGATACGAGCAGTACTTC
TRBD2 | TRBJ2-7 | TRBV5-1 | many | CASSLALASGTHREQYF | TGCGCCAGCAGCTTGGCCTTGGCTAGCGGGACCCATCGCGAGCAGTACTTC
. | TRBJ2-7 | TRBV5-1 | many | CASSYDGLYEQYF | TGCGCCAGCAGCTACGACGGTCTCTACGAGCAGTACTTC
TRBD1 | TRBJ2-2 | TRBV7-9 | few | CASSPRTGSNTGELFF | TGTGCCAGCAGCCCCAGGACAGGGTCCAACACCGGGGAGCTGTTTTTT
TRBD1 | TRBJ2-7 | TRBV12-5 | many | CASGMDRGGYEQYF | TGTGCTAGTGGAATGGACAGGGGAGGCTACGAGCAGTACTTC
. | TRBJ2-2 | TRBV6-4 | . | CASSDTGVSAGELFF | TGTGCCAGCAGTGACACGGGGGTCTCGGCCGGGGAGCTGTTTTTT
TRBD1 | TRBJ1-2 | TRBV5-1 | many | CASSPGQGTEGYTF | TGCGCCAGCAGCCCGGGACAGGGGACTGAGGGCTACACCTTC
. | TRBJ2-1 | TRBV19 | . | CASSIEGNEQFF | TGTGCCAGTAGTATAGAAGGGAATGAGCAGTTCTTC
. | TRBJ2-7 | TRBV5-1 | many | CASSLSGVEQYF | TGCGCCAGCAGCTTGTCGGGGGTCGAGCAGTACTTC
. | TRBJ1-5 | TRBV12-3/TRBV12-4 | few | CASSLTGLEPQHF | TGTGCCAGCAGTTTAACAGGGTTAGAGCCCCAGCATTTT
. | TRBJ2-7 | TRBV12-3/TRBV12-4 | many | CATGSRSTIVNEQYF | TGTGCCACCGGATCTCGGTCGACCATTGTGAACGAGCAGTACTTC
TRBD2 | TRBJ2-3 | TRBV29-1 | many | CSVTSGVNTDTQYF | TGCAGCGTGACTAGCGGGGTTAACACAGATACGCAGTATTTT
TRBD2 | TRBJ2-3 | TRBV2 | many | CASRRTRLAQTGADTQYF | TGTGCCAGCAGGAGAACCCGACTAGCCCAAACGGGCGCAGATACGCAGTATTTT
TRBD2 | TRBJ2-5 | TRBV12-5 | . | CASGLPTLGRDETQYF | TGTGCTAGTGGTTTGCCAACCCTCGGGAGGGACGAGACCCAGTACTTC
TRBD2 | TRBJ2-7 | TRBV11-2 | few | CASSQKGPRTSGTYEQYF | TGCGCCAGCAGCCAAAAAGGCCCTCGGACTAGCGGGACCTACGAGCAGTACTTC
. | TRBJ2-3 | TRBV29-1 | few | CSVVVRIQYF | TGCAGCGTTGTGGTACGGATCCAGTATTTT
TRBD2 | TRBJ2-1 | TRBV6-4 | many | CASSRQLAGVVGNEQFF | TGTGCCAGCAGTCGACAACTAGCGGGAGTAGTGGGTAATGAGCAGTTCTTC
TRBD1 | TRBJ1-2 | TRBV28 | . | CASSLSGQGTLNYGYTF | TGTGCCAGCAGTTTATCCGGACAGGGGACATTAAACTATGGCTACACCTTC
TRBD1 | TRBJ2-7 | TRBV2 | few | CASSEGATGGLYEQYF | TGTGCCAGCAGCGAAGGGGCGACAGGGGGATTATACGAGCAGTACTTC
TRBD1 | TRBJ1-1 | TRBV7-2 | . | CASSLRTGTVNTEAFF | TGTGCCAGCAGCTTAAGGACAGGGACAGTGAACACTGAAGCTTTCTTT
TRBD1 | TRBJ1-2 | TRBV20-1 | many | CSAFGQGGANYGYTF | TGCAGTGCTTTTGGGCAGGGGGGAGCTAACTATGGCTACACCTTC
. | TRBJ1-2 | TRBV9 | few | CASSVDQGRGYGYTF | TGTGCCAGCAGCGTAGACCAGGGCAGAGGATATGGCTACACCTTC
. | TRBJ1-2 | TRBV2 | many | CASSEIANYGYTF | TGTGCCAGCAGTGAGATAGCTAACTATGGCTACACCTTC
. | TRBJ2-7 | TRBV6-1 | many | CASSEDLFVYEQYF | TGTGCCAGCAGTGAAGATTTATTTGTGTACGAGCAGTACTTC
TRBD1 | TRBJ2-5 | TRBV5-1 | many | CASSIGQGQETQYF | TGTGCCAGCAGTATCGGACAGGGCCAAGAGACCCAGTACTTC